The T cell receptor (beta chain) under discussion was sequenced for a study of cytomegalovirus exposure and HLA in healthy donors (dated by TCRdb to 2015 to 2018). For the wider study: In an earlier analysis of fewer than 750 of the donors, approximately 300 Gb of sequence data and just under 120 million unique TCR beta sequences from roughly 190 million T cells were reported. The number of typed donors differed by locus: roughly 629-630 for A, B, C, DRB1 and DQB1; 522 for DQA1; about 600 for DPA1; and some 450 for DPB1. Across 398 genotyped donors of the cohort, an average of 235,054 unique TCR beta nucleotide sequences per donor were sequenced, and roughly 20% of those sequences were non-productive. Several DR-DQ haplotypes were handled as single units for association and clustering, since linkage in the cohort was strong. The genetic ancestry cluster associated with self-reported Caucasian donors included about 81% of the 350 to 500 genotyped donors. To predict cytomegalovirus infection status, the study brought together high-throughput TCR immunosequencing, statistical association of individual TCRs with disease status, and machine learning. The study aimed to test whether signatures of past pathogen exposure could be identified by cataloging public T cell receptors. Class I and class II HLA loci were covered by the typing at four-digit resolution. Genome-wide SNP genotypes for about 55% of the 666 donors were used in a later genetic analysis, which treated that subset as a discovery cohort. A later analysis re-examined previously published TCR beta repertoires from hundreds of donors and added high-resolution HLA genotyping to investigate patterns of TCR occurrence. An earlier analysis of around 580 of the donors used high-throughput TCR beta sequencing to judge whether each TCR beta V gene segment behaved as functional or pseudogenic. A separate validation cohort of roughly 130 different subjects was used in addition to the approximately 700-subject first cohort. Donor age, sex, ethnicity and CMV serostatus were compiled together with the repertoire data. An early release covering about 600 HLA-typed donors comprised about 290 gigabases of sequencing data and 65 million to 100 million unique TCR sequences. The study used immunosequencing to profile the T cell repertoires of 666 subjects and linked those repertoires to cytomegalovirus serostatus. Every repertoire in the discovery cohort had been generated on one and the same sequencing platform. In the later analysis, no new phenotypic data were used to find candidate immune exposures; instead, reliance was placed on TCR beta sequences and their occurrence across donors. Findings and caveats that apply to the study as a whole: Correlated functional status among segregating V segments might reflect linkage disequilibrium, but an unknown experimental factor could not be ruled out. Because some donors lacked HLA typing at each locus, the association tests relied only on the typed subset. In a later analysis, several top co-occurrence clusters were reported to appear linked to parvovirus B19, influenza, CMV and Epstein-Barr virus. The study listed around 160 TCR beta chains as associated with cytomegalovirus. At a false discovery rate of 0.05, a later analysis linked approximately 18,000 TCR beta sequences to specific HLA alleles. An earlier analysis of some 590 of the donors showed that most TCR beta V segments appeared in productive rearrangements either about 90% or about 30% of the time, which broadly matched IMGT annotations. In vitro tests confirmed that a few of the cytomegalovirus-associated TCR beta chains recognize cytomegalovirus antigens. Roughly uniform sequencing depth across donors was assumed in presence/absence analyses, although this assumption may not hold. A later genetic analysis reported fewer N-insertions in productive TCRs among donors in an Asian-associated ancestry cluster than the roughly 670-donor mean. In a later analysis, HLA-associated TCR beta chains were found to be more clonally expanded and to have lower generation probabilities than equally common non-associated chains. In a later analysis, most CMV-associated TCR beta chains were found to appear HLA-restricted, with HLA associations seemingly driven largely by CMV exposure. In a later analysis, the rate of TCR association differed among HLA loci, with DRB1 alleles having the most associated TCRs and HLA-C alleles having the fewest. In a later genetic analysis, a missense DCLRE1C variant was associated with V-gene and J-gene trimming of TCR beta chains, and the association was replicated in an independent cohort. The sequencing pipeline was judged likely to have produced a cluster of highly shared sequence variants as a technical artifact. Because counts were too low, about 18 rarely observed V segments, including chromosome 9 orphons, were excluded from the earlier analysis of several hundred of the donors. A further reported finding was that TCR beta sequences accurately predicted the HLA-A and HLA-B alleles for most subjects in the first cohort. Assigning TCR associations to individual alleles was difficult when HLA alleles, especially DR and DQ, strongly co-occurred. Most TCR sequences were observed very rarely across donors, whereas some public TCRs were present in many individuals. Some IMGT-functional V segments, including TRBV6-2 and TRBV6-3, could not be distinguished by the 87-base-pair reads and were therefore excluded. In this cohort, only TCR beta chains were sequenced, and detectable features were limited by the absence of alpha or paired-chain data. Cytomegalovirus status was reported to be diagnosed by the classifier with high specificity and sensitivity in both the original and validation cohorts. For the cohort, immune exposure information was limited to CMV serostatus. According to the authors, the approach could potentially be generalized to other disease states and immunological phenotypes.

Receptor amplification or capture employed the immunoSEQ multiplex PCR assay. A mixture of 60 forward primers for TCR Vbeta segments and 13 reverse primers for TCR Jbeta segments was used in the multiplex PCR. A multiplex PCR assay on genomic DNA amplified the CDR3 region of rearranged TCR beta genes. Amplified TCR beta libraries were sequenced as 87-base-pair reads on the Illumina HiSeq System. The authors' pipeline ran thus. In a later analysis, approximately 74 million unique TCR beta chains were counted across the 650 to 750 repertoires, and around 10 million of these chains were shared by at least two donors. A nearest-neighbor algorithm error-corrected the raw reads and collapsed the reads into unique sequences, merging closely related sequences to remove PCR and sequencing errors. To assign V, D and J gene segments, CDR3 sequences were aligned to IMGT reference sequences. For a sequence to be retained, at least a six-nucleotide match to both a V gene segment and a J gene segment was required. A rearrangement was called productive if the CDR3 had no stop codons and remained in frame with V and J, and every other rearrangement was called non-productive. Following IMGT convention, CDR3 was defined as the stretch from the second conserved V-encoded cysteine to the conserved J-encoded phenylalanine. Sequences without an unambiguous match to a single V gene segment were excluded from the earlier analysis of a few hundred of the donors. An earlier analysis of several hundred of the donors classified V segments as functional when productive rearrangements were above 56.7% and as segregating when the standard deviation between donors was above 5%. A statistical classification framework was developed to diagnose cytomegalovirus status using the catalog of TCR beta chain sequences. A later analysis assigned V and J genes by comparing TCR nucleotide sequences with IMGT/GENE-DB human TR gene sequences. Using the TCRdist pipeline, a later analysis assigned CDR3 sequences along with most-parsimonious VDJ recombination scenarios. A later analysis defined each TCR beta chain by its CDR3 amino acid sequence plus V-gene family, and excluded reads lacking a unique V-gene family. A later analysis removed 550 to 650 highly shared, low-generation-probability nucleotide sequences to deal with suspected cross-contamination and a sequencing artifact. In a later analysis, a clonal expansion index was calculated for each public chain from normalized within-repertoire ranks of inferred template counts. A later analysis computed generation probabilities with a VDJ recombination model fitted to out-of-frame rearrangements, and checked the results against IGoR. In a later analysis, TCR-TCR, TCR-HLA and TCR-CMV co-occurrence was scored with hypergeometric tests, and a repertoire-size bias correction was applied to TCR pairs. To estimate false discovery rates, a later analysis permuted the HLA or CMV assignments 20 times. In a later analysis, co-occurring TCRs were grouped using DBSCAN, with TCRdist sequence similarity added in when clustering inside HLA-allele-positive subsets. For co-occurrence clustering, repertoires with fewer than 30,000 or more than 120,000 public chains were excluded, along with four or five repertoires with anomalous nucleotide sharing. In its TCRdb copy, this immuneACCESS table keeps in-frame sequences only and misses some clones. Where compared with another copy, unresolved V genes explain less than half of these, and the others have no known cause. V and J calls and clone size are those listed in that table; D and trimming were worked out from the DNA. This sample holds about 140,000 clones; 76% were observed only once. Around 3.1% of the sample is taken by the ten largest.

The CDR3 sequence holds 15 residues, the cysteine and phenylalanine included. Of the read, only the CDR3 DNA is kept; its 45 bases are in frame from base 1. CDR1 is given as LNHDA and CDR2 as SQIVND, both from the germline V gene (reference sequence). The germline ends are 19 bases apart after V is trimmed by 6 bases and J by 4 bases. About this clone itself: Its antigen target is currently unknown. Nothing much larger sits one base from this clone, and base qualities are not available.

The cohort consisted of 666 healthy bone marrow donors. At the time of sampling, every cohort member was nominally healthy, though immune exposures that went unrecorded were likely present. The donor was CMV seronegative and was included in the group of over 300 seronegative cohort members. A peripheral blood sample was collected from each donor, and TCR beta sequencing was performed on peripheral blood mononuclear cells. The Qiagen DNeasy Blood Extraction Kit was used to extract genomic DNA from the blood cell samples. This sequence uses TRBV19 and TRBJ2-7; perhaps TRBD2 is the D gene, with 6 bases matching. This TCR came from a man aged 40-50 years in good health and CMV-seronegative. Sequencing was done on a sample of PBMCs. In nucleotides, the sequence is TGTGCCAGTAGAGGTGGGGGGATGGGATTATACGAGCAGTACTTC. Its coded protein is CASRGGGMGLYEQYF. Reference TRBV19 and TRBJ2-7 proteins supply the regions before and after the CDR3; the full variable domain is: DGGITQSPKYLFRKEGQNVTLSCEQNLNHDAMYWYRQDPGQGLRLIYYSQIVNDFQKGDIAEGYSVSREKKESFPLTVTSAQKNPTAFYLCASRGGGMGLYEQYFGPGTRLTVT.